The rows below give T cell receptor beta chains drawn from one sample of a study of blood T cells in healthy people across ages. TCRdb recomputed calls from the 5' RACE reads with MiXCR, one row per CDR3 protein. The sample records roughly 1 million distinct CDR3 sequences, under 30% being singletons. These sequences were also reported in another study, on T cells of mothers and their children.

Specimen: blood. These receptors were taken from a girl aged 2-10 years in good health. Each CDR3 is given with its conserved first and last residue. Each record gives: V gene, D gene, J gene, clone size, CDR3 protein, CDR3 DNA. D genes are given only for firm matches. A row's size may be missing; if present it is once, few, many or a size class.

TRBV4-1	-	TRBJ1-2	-	CASSQEHSGQLYGYTF	TGCGCCAGCAGCCAAGAACATAGCGGGCAGCTCTATGGCTACACCTTC
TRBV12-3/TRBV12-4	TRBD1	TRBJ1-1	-	CASSTEDRMNTEAFF	TGTGCCAGCAGTACCGAGGACAGGATGAACACTGAAGCTTTCTTT
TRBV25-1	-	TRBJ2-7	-	CASSVDMSSYEQYF	TGTGCCAGCAGTGTGGACATGAGCTCCTACGAGCAGTACTTC
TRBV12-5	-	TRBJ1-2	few	CASGLLGFYTF	TGTGCTAGTGGTTTGTTGGGGTTCTACACCTTC
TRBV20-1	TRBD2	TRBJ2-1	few	CSARNIAGGSSYNEQFF	TGCAGTGCTAGGAACATAGCGGGGGGTAGCTCCTACAATGAGCAGTTCTTC
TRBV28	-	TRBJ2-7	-	CASSFLVRNYEQYF	TGTGCCAGCAGTTTTCTTGTCAGAAACTACGAGCAGTACTTC
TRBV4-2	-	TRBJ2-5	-	CASSQVEGETQYF	TGTGCCAGCAGCCAAGTGGAGGGAGAGACCCAGTACTTC
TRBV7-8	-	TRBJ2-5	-	CASSLALVRETQYF	TGTGCCAGCAGCTTAGCGCTCGTTCGAGAGACCCAGTACTTC
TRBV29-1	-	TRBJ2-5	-	CSVVDGSSRWETQYF	TGCAGCGTCGTGGATGGTTCTTCGAGGTGGGAGACCCAGTACTTC
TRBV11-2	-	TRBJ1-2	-	CASSQFLRTHDGYTF	TGTGCCAGCAGCCAATTCCTTAGGACTCACGATGGCTACACCTTC
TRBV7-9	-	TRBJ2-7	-	CASSLLPLEGRYYEQYF	TGTGCCAGCAGCTTACTCCCCTTGGAGGGTAGGTACTACGAGCAGTACTTC
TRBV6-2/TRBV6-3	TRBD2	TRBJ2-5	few	CASSWASGTKAQYF	TGTGCCAGCAGTTGGGCTAGCGGGACGAAGGCCCAGTACTTC
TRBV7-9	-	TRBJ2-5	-	CASSLGQNVRETQYF	TGTGCCAGCAGCTTAGGACAGAATGTGCGGGAGACCCAGTACTTC
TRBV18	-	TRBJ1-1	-	CASSLLWTINTEAFF	TGTGCCAGCTCACTTCTCTGGACTATTAACACTGAAGCTTTCTTT
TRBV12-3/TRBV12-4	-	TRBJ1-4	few	CASTPSWGPESEKLFF	TGTGCCAGCACCCCTTCTTGGGGGCCTGAGTCCGAAAAACTGTTTTTT
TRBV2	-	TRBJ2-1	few	CASSRDEVADKQFF	TGTGCCAGCAGCCGTGATGAGGTGGCGGACAAGCAGTTCTTC
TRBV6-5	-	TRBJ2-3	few	CASSYQGTVPTDTQYF	TGTGCCAGCAGTTATCAGGGAACGGTACCCACAGATACGCAGTATTTT
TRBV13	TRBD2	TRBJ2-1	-	CASSLVPGLAGGPSYNEQFF	TGTGCCAGCAGCTTAGTTCCGGGACTAGCGGGAGGGCCGAGTTACAATGAGCAGTTCTTC
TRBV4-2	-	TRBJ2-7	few	CASSQLTGSSYEQYF	TGTGCCAGCAGCCAGCTTACCGGGAGCTCCTACGAGCAGTACTTC
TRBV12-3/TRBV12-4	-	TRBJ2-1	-	CASSKGDNEQFF	TGTGCCAGCAGTAAGGGGGACAATGAGCAGTTCTTC
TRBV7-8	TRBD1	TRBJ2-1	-	CASRHTGALYNGQFF	TGTGCCAGCAGGCATACAGGGGCCCTATACAATGGGCAGTTCTTC
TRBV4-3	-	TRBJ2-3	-	CASSQDANKAQYF	TGCGCCAGCAGCCAAGATGCAAACAAGGCGCAGTATTTT
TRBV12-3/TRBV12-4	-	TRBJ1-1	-	CASSAPQGLMAFF	TGTGCCAGCAGCGCCCCACAGGGATTGATGGCTTTCTTT
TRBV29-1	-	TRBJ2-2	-	CSVGRPSTGELFF	TGCAGCGTGGGCAGACCCAGCACCGGGGAGCTGTTTTTT
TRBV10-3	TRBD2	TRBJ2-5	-	CAISDPSGQETQYF	TGTGCCATCAGTGACCCTAGCGGTCAAGAGACCCAGTACTTC
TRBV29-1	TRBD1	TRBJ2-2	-	CSVEVIPRTGNTGELFF	TGCAGCGTTGAAGTTATCCCCCGGACAGGGAACACCGGGGAGCTGTTTTTT
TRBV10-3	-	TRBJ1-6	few	CAISVKQEKSPLHF	TGTGCCATCAGTGTAAAACAGGAAAAATCACCCCTCCACTTT
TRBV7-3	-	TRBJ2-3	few	CASRSGTGADTQYF	TGTGCCAGCAGATCCGGGACCGGGGCAGATACGCAGTATTTT
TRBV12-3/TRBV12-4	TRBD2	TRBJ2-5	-	CASSLTSGDARGETQYF	TGTGCCAGCAGTTTGACTAGCGGGGACGCTAGAGGAGAGACCCAGTACTTC
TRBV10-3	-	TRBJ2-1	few	CATSESGESSYNEQFF	TGTGCCACCAGTGAGTCGGGCGAAAGCTCCTACAATGAGCAGTTCTTC
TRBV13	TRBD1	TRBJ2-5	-	CASSPSGQGQETQYF	TGTGCCAGCAGCCCCAGCGGACAGGGGCAAGAGACCCAGTACTTC
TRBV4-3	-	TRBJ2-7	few	CASSQVVAHEQYF	TGCGCCAGCAGCCAAGTCGTGGCCCACGAGCAGTACTTC
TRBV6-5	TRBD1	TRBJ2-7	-	CASSGSGQSSYEQYF	TGTGCCAGCAGTGGGTCGGGACAGTCCTCCTACGAGCAGTACTTC
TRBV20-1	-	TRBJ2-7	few	CSARGSYSYEQYF	TGCAGTGCTCGGGGGAGTTATTCCTACGAGCAGTACTTC
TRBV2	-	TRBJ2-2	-	CASSPGNRKYTGELFF	TGTGCCAGCAGCCCTGGGAACCGGAAATACACCGGGGAGCTGTTTTTT
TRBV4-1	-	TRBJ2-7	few	CASSQSGAGEWEQYF	TGCGCCAGCAGCCAGTCGGGGGCCGGCGAGTGGGAGCAGTACTTC
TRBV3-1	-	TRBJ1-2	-	CASSQSSTDRLGYTF	TGTGCCAGCAGCCAATCATCGACAGACCGCCTTGGCTACACCTTC
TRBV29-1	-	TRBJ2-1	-	CSVEEGELTYNEQFF	TGCAGCGTTGAAGAGGGGGAGCTGACCTACAATGAGCAGTTCTTC
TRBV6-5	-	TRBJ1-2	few	CASSYNEGLDYGYTF	TGTGCCAGCAGTTACAACGAGGGGCTGGACTATGGCTACACCTTC